The 17 T cell receptor beta chains listed next were all sequenced from one sample in a study of T-cell reconstitution after alpha-beta-depleted transplantation in children (dated by TCRdb to 2016 to 2017). Libraries were constructed by PCR. Sequencing was performed on an Illumina HiSeq 2500. TCR libraries were prepared with molecular barcoding, using unique molecular identifiers to normalize TCRbeta repertoire quantification. TCRdb cleaned the public reads at Q25 with fastp, built clones with MiXCR and kept in-frame beta chains. Records with the same CDR3 protein are collapsed into one entry carrying the most frequent genes and DNA. This sample is represented by about 120,000 distinct CDR3 sequences; about a tenth of them were singletons. The ten largest clones represent approximately 7.9% of the sample. Source: PBMCs from the stem cell graft donor, taken from the stem cell graft. These receptors were collected from a human donor who donated a stem cell graft to a child with acute lymphoblastic leukemia.

This clonotype was recorded many times. This chain connects TRBV5-1 to TRBJ2-3; D is possibly TRBD2 (6 bases). CDR3 size: 16 residues. In germline, CDR1 is SGHRS, CDR2 YFSETQ. V dropped 2 bases and J dropped 5 bases, with 18 bases sitting between them. The CDR3 sequence is CASSLVANVGGDTQYF. As DNA, the CDR3 is TGCGCCAGCAGCTTAGTGGCTAACGTCGGGGGAGATACGCAGTATTTT.

This clonotype has more than one count but fewer than ten. The chain employs TRBV20-1 and TRBJ2-3; D could derive from TRBD1 or TRBD2 (5 bases each). Per germline, CDR1 DFQATT and CDR2 SNEGSKA (reference sequence). CDR3 length equals 14 residues. Trimming left V 0 bases short and J 5 bases short, with 12 bases between. This CDR3 reads CSARDPGRGDTQYF. CDR3 sequence (DNA): TGCAGTGCTAGAGATCCGGGGCGCGGAGATACGCAGTATTTT.

This clonotype was counted many times. V usage is TRBV20-1 and J usage is TRBJ2-1; D gene ambiguous. The V end lost 1 base, the J end lost 9 bases, and 16 bases lay between the germline ends. Looked up from germline, CDR1 is DFQATT and CDR2 is SNEGSKA (reference sequence). CDR3 size: 14 residues. CDR3 sequence (DNA): TGCAGTGCTAGAGCCTTGGACGAATACGGTGAGCAGTTCTTC. Its translation: CSARALDEYGEQFF.

In its sample, this clonotype was seen many times. The V gene is TRBV4-2, the J gene TRBJ2-7; TRBD2 matches 13 bases. CDR1 and CDR2 (germline): LGHNA, YNFKEQ. The CDR3 is 18 residues long. Losses at the gene ends were 4 bases for V and 3 bases for J; bases not matched to a gene: 12. The CDR3 loop is CASSPGLAGAEGHYEQYF. CDR3 DNA: TGTGCCAGCAGCCCTGGACTAGCGGGAGCGGAGGGACACTACGAGCAGTACTTC.

This clonotype has ten or more counts. The chain carries TRBV5-1 and TRBJ1-2; D may be TRBD1 (5 bases). V was cut by 0 bases and J by 4 bases, with 10 bases left in between. CDR1 and CDR2 (germline): SGHRS, YFSETQ. CDR3 length equals 14 residues. CDR3 region: CASSLGTGVYGYTF. In DNA form, the CDR3 reads TGCGCCAGCAGCTTGGGAACAGGAGTCTATGGCTACACCTTC.

This clonotype was picked up many times. The V and J genes are TRBV4-3 and TRBJ2-1, with D possibly TRBD2 on 6 matching bases. Trimming stripped 1 base from V and 0 bases from J, with 10 bases between. CDR1 LGHNA and CDR2 YSLEER come from the germline V gene. CDR3 size: 16 residues. CDR3 sequence: CASSQGLGYSYNEQFF. In DNA form, the CDR3 reads TGCGCCAGCAGCCAAGGACTAGGCTACTCCTACAATGAGCAGTTCTTC.

There are many counts of this clonotype. The chain has TRBV7-2 and TRBJ1-5, with D uncertain. The CDR3 contains 12 residues. V lost 5 bases and J 7 bases, leaving 9 bases between the germline ends. Germline CDR1 and CDR2: SGHTA and FQGNSA. CDR3 DNA sequence: TGTGCCAGCAGCCCCGCGGGACAGCCCCAGCATTTT. Its protein product is CASSPAGQPQHF.

The V call is TRBV5-4, the J call TRBJ2-3, with no clear D. The germline V and J ends were trimmed by 4 bases and 4 bases, with 13 bases remaining between them. The CDR3 loop spans 14 amino acids. Germline V gene data show CDR1 as SGHNT and CDR2 as YYREEE (reference sequence). The CDR3 protein is CASSRLVNPDTQYF. The CDR3 nucleotides are TGTGCCAGCAGCCGGCTAGTTAATCCAGATACGCAGTATTTT.

The table lists this clonotype with many counts. V is TRBV5-5 and J is TRBJ1-3; D unclear. Germline V gene data show CDR1 as SGHKS and CDR2 as YYEKEE (reference sequence). This CDR3 spans 15 amino acids. Trimming took off 5 bases at V and 0 bases at J, with 12 bases between the two ends. CDR3 region: CASSSGLNSGNTIYF. The CDR3 bases are TGTGCCAGCAGTTCGGGCCTCAACTCTGGAAACACCATATATTTT.

There are many counts of this clonotype. The chain couples TRBV12-3 or TRBV12-4 to TRBJ2-2, with a tentative D call TRBD2 (6 bases). V lost 5 bases, J lost 0 bases, and 13 bases lay in between. This CDR3 spans 16 amino acids. As DNA, the CDR3 is TGTGCCAGCAGTCTAGTACTAGCTTCGAACACCGGGGAGCTGTTTTTT. Amino acids: CASSLVLASNTGELFF.

This clonotype was seen repeatedly, ten times or more. The chain recombines TRBV12-3 or TRBV12-4 with TRBJ1-1; D possibly corresponds to TRBD1 (5 bases). There are 14 residues in the CDR3. Trimming removed 0 bases from V and 6 bases from J, with 11 bases in between. CDR3 residues: CASSLAEGRAEAFF. The CDR3 DNA sequence: TGTGCCAGCAGTTTAGCGGAGGGGAGGGCTGAAGCTTTCTTT.

The chain joins TRBV19 to TRBJ2-2; TRBD1 matches 7 bases. With V trimmed by 10 bases and J by 5 bases, 10 bases remained unmatched. CDR1 and CDR2 (germline): LNHDA, SQIVND (reference sequence). This CDR3 comprises 14 residues. CDR3 in DNA: TGTGCCACCCACAGGGGCAGGGGTACCGGGGAGCTGTTTTTT. Protein product: CATHRGRGTGELFF.

Ten or more counts support this clonotype. This sequence joins TRBV6-2 or TRBV6-3 and TRBJ2-1; 9 nucleotides agree with TRBD1. V lost 5 bases, J lost 4 bases, and 3 bases stayed unmatched. CDR3 length: 14 amino acids. Germline loops: CDR1 MNHEY, CDR2 SVGEGT. CDR3 residues: CASSDRGLYNEQFF. The DNA of the CDR3 is TGTGCCAGCAGTGACAGGGGGTTATACAATGAGCAGTTCTTC.

This clonotype came up many times. The chain carries TRBV20-1 and TRBJ1-1, with TRBD1 as a possible D gene (6 bases). CDR3 length equals 14 residues. V lost 0 bases to trimming and J lost 10 bases, with 18 bases between them. The germline CDR1 and CDR2 sequences are DFQATT and SNEGSKA (reference sequence). CDR3 sequence: CSARDAGAPIRAFF. The CDR3 region has the DNA TGCAGTGCTAGAGATGCGGGGGCTCCCATTAGAGCTTTCTTT.

The count of this clonotype is one. A much larger clone sits a single nucleotide away, making a read error possible. The chain joins TRBV25-1 to TRBJ2-7; D is uncertain. V gave up 9 bases and J gave up 3 bases, with 9 bases separating them. The CDR3 length is 11 residues. Germline-derived CDR1 and CDR2 are MGHDK and SYGVNS. CDR3 in amino acids: CASCLDYEQYF. In nucleotides, the CDR3 is TGTGCCAGTTGCCTGGACTACGAGCAGTACTTC.

This clonotype was found many times. A junction end diverges from the germline sequence, so it may reflect a read error. The chain carries TRBV7-7 and TRBJ1-6; a possible D gene is TRBD1 (5 bases). CDR3 size: 15 residues. Germline-derived CDR1 and CDR2 are SSHAT and FNYEAQ (reference sequence). The CDR3 spells CASSLGAGIDSPLHF. The CDR3 DNA follows: TGTGCTAGCAGCTTAGGGGCAGGAATAGATTCACCCCTCCACTTT.

The sample holds many counts of this clonotype. The chain combines TRBV19 with TRBJ2-1; TRBD1 matches 8 bases. There are 13 residues in the CDR3. Germline trimming cut 4 bases from V and 7 bases from J; bases unmatched to any gene: 3. The germline gives CDR1 LNHDA, CDR2 SQIVND (reference sequence). The CDR3 sequence is CASSTGGWNEQFF. The CDR3 region has the DNA TGTGCCAGTAGTACAGGGGGCTGGAATGAGCAGTTCTTC. Drawing the rest from reference TRBV19 and TRBJ2-1, the complete variable domain is DGGITQSPKYLFRKEGQNVTLSCEQNLNHDAMYWYRQDPGQGLRLIYYSQIVNDFQKGDIAEGYSVSREKKESFPLTVTSAQKNPTAFYLCASSTGGWNEQFFGPGTRLTVL.